The rows below give T cell receptor beta chains drawn from one sample of a study of low-dose radiotherapy and immunotherapy resistance in tumors. TCRdb called the reads again in MiXCR, with one record for every CDR3 protein. The table records tens of thousands of distinct CDR3 sequences, less than 25% of them present only once. The starting material was PBMCs, obtained before treatment. The receptor set was obtained from a male donor with prostate cancer. Each CDR3 is given with its conserved first and last residue. The D gene is left open where the match is weak. The size field is filled for only some rows; it gives once, few, many or a size class.

TRBV5-1	TRBJ2-2	many	TRBD1	CASSDGTGTGELFF	TGCGCCAGCAGCGACGGGACAGGCACCGGGGAGCTGTTTTTT
TRBV7-9	TRBJ2-3	many	NA	CASSIRTITDTQYF	TGTGCCAGCAGCATACGGACTATTACAGATACGCAGTATTTT
TRBV6-6	TRBJ2-7	once	NA	CASSSPTLSSYEQYF	TGTGCCAGCAGTTCCCCAACCCTGAGCTCCTACGAGCAGTACTTC
TRBV6-2/TRBV6-3	TRBJ1-6	many	NA	CASREEHNSPLHF	TGTGCCAGCAGGGAGGAACATAATTCACCCCTCCACTTT
TRBV19	TRBJ1-6	many	NA	CASSIRTVGSYNSPLHF	TGTGCCAGTAGTATTCGGACAGTTGGCTCCTATAATTCACCCCTCCACTTT
TRBV27	TRBJ2-1	few	TRBD2	CASPGPAGAYNEQFF	TGTGCCAGCCCCGGGCCAGCGGGAGCCTACAATGAGCAGTTCTTC
TRBV4-2	TRBJ1-5	NA	NA	CASSQAGQTNQPQHF	TGTGCCAGCAGCCAAGCGGGGCAGACCAATCAGCCCCAGCATTTT
TRBV19	TRBJ1-5	many	TRBD1	CASSILGQGGQPQHF	TGTGCCAGTAGTATCCTGGGACAGGGAGGTCAGCCCCAGCATTTT
TRBV6-2/TRBV6-3	TRBJ2-2	NA	NA	CASSYSYRSNTGELFF	TGTGCCAGCAGTTACTCATACCGGTCTAACACCGGGGAGCTGTTTTTT
TRBV28	TRBJ2-7	many	TRBD1	CASGSTGVDEQYF	TGTGCCAGCGGATCGACAGGGGTAGACGAGCAGTACTTC
TRBV13	TRBJ2-2	NA	TRBD1	CASSRTGGIGELFF	TGTGCCAGCAGCCGTACAGGGGGGATCGGGGAGCTGTTTTTT
TRBV7-6	TRBJ2-7	many	TRBD1	CASSLAGTGSYEQYF	TGTGCCAGCAGCTTAGCCGGGACAGGGTCGTACGAGCAGTACTTC
TRBV3-1	TRBJ1-2	NA	TRBD1	CASSQGQGAVGYTF	TGTGCCAGCAGCCAAGGCCAGGGGGCTGTTGGCTACACCTTC
TRBV6-1	TRBJ2-7	many	TRBD1	CASSDSSGTAYYEQYF	TGTGCCAGCAGTGATTCATCCGGGACAGCCTACTACGAGCAGTACTTC
TRBV11-2	TRBJ1-2	many	NA	CASSSFEGWNYGYTF	TGTGCCAGCAGCTCCTTTGAGGGCTGGAACTATGGCTACACCTTC
TRBV20-1	TRBJ2-5	many	TRBD2	CSASLSGNQETQYF	TGCAGTGCTAGTCTTAGCGGGAACCAAGAGACCCAGTACTTC
TRBV4-2	TRBJ2-3	many	TRBD2	CASSQPGRGTSTDTQYF	TGTGCCAGCAGCCAACCCGGGCGGGGGACGAGCACAGATACGCAGTATTTT
TRBV3-1	TRBJ2-5	many	TRBD1	CASSERKGAFEETQYF	TGTGCCAGCAGCGAAAGGAAGGGGGCCTTTGAAGAGACCCAGTACTTC
TRBV20-1	TRBJ2-7	few	TRBD1	CSAETGVSGEQYF	TGCAGTGCCGAGACAGGGGTCAGCGGCGAGCAGTACTTC
TRBV11-2	TRBJ2-2	many	TRBD1	CASSQQGATGELFF	TGTGCCAGCAGCCAACAGGGGGCAACCGGGGAGCTGTTTTTT
TRBV20-1	TRBJ2-1	many	TRBD2	CSARKGSGRRYNEQFF	TGCAGTGCTAGAAAGGGTAGCGGGAGGCGATACAATGAGCAGTTCTTC
TRBV12-3/TRBV12-4	TRBJ2-2	NA	TRBD2	CASSVSGGANGELFF	TGTGCCAGCAGTGTTAGCGGGGGGGCTAACGGGGAGCTGTTTTTT
TRBV11-2	TRBJ1-1	many	NA	CASSTDGMNTEAFF	TGTGCCAGCAGCACGGACGGTATGAACACTGAAGCTTTCTTT
TRBV19	TRBJ1-1	many	TRBD1	CASIPRDRSNTEAFF	TGTGCCAGTATCCCCCGGGACAGATCGAACACTGAAGCTTTCTTT
TRBV5-1	TRBJ1-1	many	NA	CASSLSTAERWTEAFF	TGTGCCAGCAGCTTGTCCACGGCAGAAAGGTGGACTGAAGCTTTCTTT
TRBV12-3/TRBV12-4	TRBJ2-4	many	NA	CASRRAEVGAKNIQYF	TGTGCCAGCAGGAGAGCGGAGGTGGGGGCCAAAAACATTCAGTACTTC
TRBV4-1	TRBJ2-7	many	TRBD2	CASSQERRAGVVEQYF	TGCGCCAGCAGCCAAGAAAGGAGAGCGGGAGTTGTCGAGCAGTACTTC
TRBV5-1	TRBJ2-1	many	TRBD1	CASSLSGQGGYNEQFF	TGCGCCAGCAGCTTGTCGGGACAGGGGGGCTACAATGAGCAGTTCTTC
TRBV12-3/TRBV12-4	TRBJ2-2	NA	TRBD2	CASSVGVGGAGGGELFF	TGTGCCAGCAGCGTCGGGGTCGGAGGGGCGGGAGGGGGGGAGCTGTTTTTT
TRBV12-3/TRBV12-4	TRBJ2-3	many	NA	CASMRGGATDTQYF	TGTGCCAGCATGAGGGGGGGAGCCACAGATACGCAGTATTTT
TRBV20-1	TRBJ1-2	many	NA	CSARDWGSYGYTF	TGCAGTGCTAGAGATTGGGGTAGCTATGGCTACACCTTC
TRBV2	TRBJ2-7	many	NA	CASKLAREQYF	TGTGCCAGCAAACTAGCTCGCGAGCAGTACTTC